Listed here are 21 T cell receptor beta chains from one sample, sequenced in a study of regulatory T cells in long-lasting Graves disease (dated by TCRdb to the early 2020s). Receptor libraries were prepared by multiplex PCR. Instrument used: Illumina HiSeq 4000. TCR beta libraries were built with iRepertoire HTBI primers and Arm-PCR amplification of CDR3 regions. TCRdb reworked the public reads: Q25 trimming with fastp, MiXCR clone assembly, productive beta chains retained. One record per CDR3 amino acid sequence lists the most common genes and DNA. The sample includes 650,000 to 850,000 distinct CDR3 sequences, with around 30% observed a single time. Jointly, the top ten make up about two fifths of the sample. This specimen's time point label, interpreted: persistent/refractory GD, antithyroid drugs over 5 years with positive TRAb. RNA was extracted from PBMCs in TRIzol for both TCR sequencing and RNA sequencing.

Sequenced material: peripheral blood mononuclear cells (PBMCs), taken when the disease was refractory, from a patient treated with antithyroid drugs. The receptors come from a female donor with Graves disease.

The V call is TRBV11-2, the J call TRBJ1-2; TRBD1 matches 11 bases. Unmatched junction bases numbered 6, after V lost 5 bases and J lost 7 bases. The germline gives CDR1 SGHAT, CDR2 FQNNGV. This CDR3 has 14 residues. CDR3 nucleotides: TGTGCCAGCAGCCCCGGGACAGGGGGAATTGGCTACACCTTC. It yields the protein CASSPGTGGIGYTF.

The J gene is TRBJ2-1, the V gene TRBV27, with 9 nucleotides matching TRBD1. Germline CDR1 is MNHEY and CDR2 is SMNVEV (reference sequence). V was clipped by 4 bases and J by 6 bases; unmatched bases: 10. This CDR3 region has 16 residues. As DNA, the CDR3 is TGTGCCAGCAGTTCGATCCCCGGGACAGGGTCCAATGAGCAGTTCTTC. Amino acids: CASSSIPGTGSNEQFF.

The V and J genes are TRBV5-1 and TRBJ2-7, with D hard to call. Germline V gives CDR1 SGHRS, CDR2 YFSETQ. Trimming shortened V by 3 bases and J by 7 bases, and 8 bases separated the two germline ends. CDR3 length: 11 amino acids. The CDR3 reads CASSSPTEQYF. Here the CDR3 DNA reads TGCGCCAGCAGCTCGCCAACAGAGCAGTACTTC.

This clonotype was counted many times. J is TRBJ2-7 and V is TRBV2, with no clear D. Deletions cut 4 bases from V and 4 bases from J, with 5 bases between. The CDR3 spans 11 residues. Germline V gene sequence: CDR1 SNHLY, CDR2 FYNNEI. The CDR3 region is CASSVLYEQYF. The CDR3 DNA reads as TGTGCCAGCAGTGTCCTATACGAGCAGTACTTC.

In its sample, this clonotype was seen a few times. This chain joins TRBV7-3 and TRBJ1-6; D is ambiguous. In germline, CDR1 is SGHTA, CDR2 FQGTGA. V shed 2 bases and J shed 5 bases, with 4 bases lying between them. The CDR3 runs to 13 residues. CDR3 residues: CASSLENNSPLHF. In DNA form, the CDR3 reads TGTGCCAGCAGCTTAGAAAATAATTCACCCCTCCACTTT.

The table lists this clonotype with many counts. The rearrangement links TRBV2 to TRBJ1-5; maybe TRBD1 (5 bases). Germline assignment: CDR1 SNHLY and CDR2 FYNNEI. V lost 4 bases to trimming and J lost 3 bases, with 10 bases between them. The CDR3 runs 14 residues. The CDR3 DNA sequence: TGTGCCAGCAGTGGACGACAGACCAATCAGCCCCAGCATTTT. It specifies CASSGRQTNQPQHF.

This clonotype has a handful of counts. The rearrangement uses TRBV11-2 and TRBJ1-5, with TRBD1 as a possible D gene (6 bases). V lost 6 bases and J lost 5, with 11 bases in between. The CDR3 sequence is 13 residues long. CDR1 is SGHAT and CDR2 is FQNNGV in the germline V gene. The CDR3 region has the DNA TGTGCCAGCAGTCGACAGGCGGATCAGCCCCAGCATTTT. It specifies CASSRQADQPQHF. The variable domain in full, with the rest retrieved from reference TRBV11-2 and TRBJ1-5, is EAGVAQSPRYKIIEKRQSVAFWCNPISGHATLYWYQQILGQGPKLLIQFQNNGVVDDSQLPKDRFSAERLKGVDSTLKIQPAKLEDSAVYLCASSRQADQPQHFGDGTRLSIL.

The rearrangement uses TRBV20-1 and TRBJ2-2; 8 nucleotides agree with TRBD2. The CDR3 length is 14 residues. CDR1 is DFQATT, CDR2 SNEGSKA, per germline (reference sequence). V lost 5 bases and J lost 4; bases outside the gene matches: 6. CDR3 nucleotide sequence: TGCAGTGCTCAGCGGGAGAGGGGCACCGGGGAGCTGTTTTTT. Translation gives CSAQRERGTGELFF.

There are many counts of this clonotype. The J gene is TRBJ1-6, the V gene TRBV12-3 or TRBV12-4; D ambiguous. V lost 7 bases to trimming and J lost 5 bases, with 9 bases between them. There are 13 residues in the CDR3. CDR3 in amino acids: CASKGSNNSPLHF. The CDR3 DNA is TGTGCCAGCAAAGGGAGTAATAATTCACCCCTCCACTTT.

The chain couples TRBV20-1 to TRBJ2-7; tentative D call: TRBD2 (5 bases). Trimming left V 0 bases short and J 4 bases short, with 16 bases between. CDR1 is DFQATT and CDR2 is SNEGSKA in the germline V gene (reference sequence). This CDR3 has 15 residues. The CDR3 loop is CSARDPPGGRYEQYF. The CDR3 region has the DNA TGCAGTGCTAGAGACCCTCCGGGCGGGCGATACGAGCAGTACTTC.

This clonotype was counted only a few times. The chain couples TRBV10-3 to TRBJ1-1; TRBD1 agrees at 8 bases. The V gene's germline CDR1 is ENHRY and CDR2 SYGVKD. V shed 11 bases, J shed 3 bases, and the junction held 8 bases outside the gene matches. The CDR3 length is 13 residues. The CDR3 nucleotides read TGTGCCCACAGGGGGGGGGAGGACACTGAAGCTTTCTTT. It codes for CAHRGGEDTEAFF.

The rearrangement links TRBV6-1 to TRBJ2-2; D remains ambiguous. The CDR3 has 12 amino acids. Germline CDR1 MNHNS, CDR2 SASEGT. V dropped 9 bases and J dropped 8 bases, with 13 bases sitting between them. Written as DNA, the CDR3 is TGTGCCAGTTTACAGTCTTCAGGGGAGCTGTTTTTT. This encodes CASLQSSGELFF.

This clonotype was observed at least ten times. The chain uses TRBV12-3 or TRBV12-4 and TRBJ1-2; no definite D call. V dropped 3 bases and J dropped 3 bases, with 8 bases sitting between them. The CDR3 covers 13 residues. The CDR3 is CASSLSRYYGYTF. Written as DNA, the CDR3 is TGTGCCAGCAGTTTGAGTAGGTACTATGGCTACACCTTC.

This clonotype came up once. V and J are TRBV18 and TRBJ2-7; 12 positions agree with TRBD2. Losses at the gene ends were 3 bases for V and 6 bases for J; bases not matched to a gene: 9. The CDR3 is 16 residues long. The germline gives CDR1 KGHSH, CDR2 LQKENI. The CDR3 is CASSPLAGGMLGEQYF. The CDR3, as DNA: TGTGCCAGCTCACCTCTAGCGGGAGGGATGCTCGGCGAGCAGTACTTC.

The chain is built from TRBV5-1 and TRBJ1-4; possibly TRBD1 for D (5 bases). Trimming took off 1 base at V and 6 bases at J, with 13 bases between the two ends. Germline V gives CDR1 SGHRS, CDR2 YFSETQ. The CDR3 covers 15 residues. The CDR3 sequence: CASSLSGRGDEKLFF. The CDR3 DNA is TGCGCCAGCAGCTTGTCGGGACGGGGAGATGAAAAACTGTTTTTT.

The rearrangement joins TRBV29-1 to TRBJ2-7; unclear D gene. This CDR3 has 11 amino acids. Germline CDR1 reads SQVTM; CDR2 reads ANQGSEA. V dropped 6 bases and J dropped 4 bases, with 10 bases sitting between them. The CDR3 nucleotides read TGCAGCGTCCGGACGCTGTACGAGCAGTACTTC. Amino acid sequence: CSVRTLYEQYF.

A few counts support this clonotype. The CDR3 DNA is TGTGCCAGCAACCAAGCTACCTACGAGCAGTACTTC. This sequence encodes CASNQATYEQYF. The V gene is TRBV6-1, the J gene TRBJ2-7; no firm D call. V shed 7 bases and J shed 2 bases, with 9 bases lying between them. The CDR3 covers 12 residues. From germline, CDR1 is MNHNS and CDR2 SASEGT.

The rearrangement links TRBV20-1 to TRBJ2-7, with D perhaps TRBD2 (6 bases). The CDR3 length is 14 residues. Germline values: CDR1 DFQATT, CDR2 SNEGSKA (reference sequence). The CDR3 coding sequence is TGCAGCGTTGAAGCCCGGGGACGGGGGTACGAGCAGTACTTC. It yields the protein CSVEARGRGYEQYF.

This clonotype has at least ten counts. This chain joins TRBV6-9 and TRBJ1-2, with D hard to call. Trimming stripped 3 bases from V and 4 bases from J, with 15 bases between. The CDR3 extends over 15 amino acids. CDR1 MNHGY and CDR2 SVAAGI come from the germline V gene. CDR3 residues: CASSYPADLGYGYTF. The CDR3 nucleotides are TGTGCCAGCAGTTACCCGGCAGATCTAGGCTATGGCTACACCTTC.

This chain uses TRBV6-2 or TRBV6-3 with TRBJ2-7, with 12 bases lining up with TRBD1. After removal of 7 bases from V and 5 bases from J, the junction contained 9 bases not matched to a gene. CDR3 size: 15 residues. Germline assignment: CDR1 MNHEY and CDR2 SVGEGT. This CDR3 reads CASTPGTGGFNEQYF. In DNA, the CDR3 is TGTGCCAGCACTCCCGGGACAGGGGGCTTTAACGAGCAGTACTTC.

This chain uses TRBV29-1 with TRBJ2-7, with D unclear. The CDR3 spans 11 residues. Germline V gene sequence: CDR1 SQVTM, CDR2 ANQGSEA. The DNA for the CDR3 is TGCAGTGGTGTCCGAGGATACGAGCAGTACTTC. This codes for CSGVRGYEQYF.